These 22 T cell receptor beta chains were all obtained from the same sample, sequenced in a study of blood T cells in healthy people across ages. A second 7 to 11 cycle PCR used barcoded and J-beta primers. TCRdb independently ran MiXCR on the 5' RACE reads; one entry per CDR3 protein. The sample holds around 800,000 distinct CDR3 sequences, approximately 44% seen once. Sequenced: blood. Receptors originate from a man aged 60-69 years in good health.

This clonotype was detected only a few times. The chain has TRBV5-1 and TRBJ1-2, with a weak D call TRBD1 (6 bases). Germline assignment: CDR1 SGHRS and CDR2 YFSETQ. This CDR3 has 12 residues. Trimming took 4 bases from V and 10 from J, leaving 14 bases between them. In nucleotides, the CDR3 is TGCGCCAGCAGCCCCCGGGACACTTCCTACACCTTC. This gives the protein CASSPRDTSYTF.

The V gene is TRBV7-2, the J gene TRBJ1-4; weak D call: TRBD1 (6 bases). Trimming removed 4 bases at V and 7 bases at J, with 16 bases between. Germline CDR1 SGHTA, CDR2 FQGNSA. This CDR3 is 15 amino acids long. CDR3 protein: CASSSFQGSGEKLFF. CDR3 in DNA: TGTGCCAGCAGCTCGTTTCAGGGGTCTGGTGAAAAACTGTTTTTT.

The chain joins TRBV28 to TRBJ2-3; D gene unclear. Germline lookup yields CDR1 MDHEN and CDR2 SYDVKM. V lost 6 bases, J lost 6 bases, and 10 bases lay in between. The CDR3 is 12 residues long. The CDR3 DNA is TGTGCCAGCAGCCACCCCAAGGATACGCAGTATTTT. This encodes CASSHPKDTQYF.

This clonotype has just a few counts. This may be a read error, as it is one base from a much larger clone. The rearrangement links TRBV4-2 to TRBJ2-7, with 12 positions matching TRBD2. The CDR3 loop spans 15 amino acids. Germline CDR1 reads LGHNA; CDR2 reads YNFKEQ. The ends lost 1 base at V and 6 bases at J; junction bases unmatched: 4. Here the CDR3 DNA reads TGTGCCAGCAGCCAAGCGCTAGCGGGGGGGGGCGAGCAGTACTTC. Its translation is CASSQALAGGGEQYF.

CDR3 loop: CASSSEWSEQYF. The DNA of the CDR3 is TGTGCCAGCAGCTCCGAGTGGAGCGAGCAGTACTTC. The chain recombines TRBV7-9 with TRBJ2-5, with unresolved D. The end of the DNA fits TRBJ2-7 better, so the J call may be wrong. The CDR3 spans 12 residues. Germline V gives CDR1 SEHNR, CDR2 FQNEAQ (reference sequence).

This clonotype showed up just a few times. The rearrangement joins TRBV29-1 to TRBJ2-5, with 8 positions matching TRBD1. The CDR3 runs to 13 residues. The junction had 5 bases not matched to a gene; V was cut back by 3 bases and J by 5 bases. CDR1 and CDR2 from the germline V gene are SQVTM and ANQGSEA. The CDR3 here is CSVDDRGSETQYF. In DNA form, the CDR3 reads TGCAGCGTTGATGACAGGGGAAGCGAGACCCAGTACTTC. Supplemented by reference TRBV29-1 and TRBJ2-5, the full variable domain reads SAVISQKPSRDICQRGTSLTIQCQVDSQVTMMFWYRQQPGQSLTLIATANQGSEATYESGFVIDKFPISRPNLTFSTLTVSNMSPEDSSIYLCSVDDRGSETQYFGPGTRLLVL.

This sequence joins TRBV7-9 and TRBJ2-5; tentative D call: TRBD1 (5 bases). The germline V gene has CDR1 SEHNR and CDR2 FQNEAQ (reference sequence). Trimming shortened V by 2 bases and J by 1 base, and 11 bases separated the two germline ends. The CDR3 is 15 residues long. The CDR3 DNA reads TGTGCCAGCAGCTTAATAGGGGCTACCCAAGAGACCCAGTACTTC. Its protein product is CASSLIGATQETQYF.

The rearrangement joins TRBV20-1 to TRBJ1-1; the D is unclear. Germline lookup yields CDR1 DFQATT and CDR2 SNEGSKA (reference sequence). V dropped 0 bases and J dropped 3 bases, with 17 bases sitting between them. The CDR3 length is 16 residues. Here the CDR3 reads CSARDPEETIDTEAFF. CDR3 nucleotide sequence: TGCAGTGCTAGAGATCCTGAGGAGACAATAGACACTGAAGCTTTCTTT.

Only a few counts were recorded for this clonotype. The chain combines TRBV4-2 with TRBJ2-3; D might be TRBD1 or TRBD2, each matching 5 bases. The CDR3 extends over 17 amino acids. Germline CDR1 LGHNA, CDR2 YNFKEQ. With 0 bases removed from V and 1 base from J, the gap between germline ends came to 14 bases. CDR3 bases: TGTGCCAGCAGCCAAGAGGGGACCGGCGGCGGCACAGATACGCAGTATTTT. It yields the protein CASSQEGTGGGTDTQYF.

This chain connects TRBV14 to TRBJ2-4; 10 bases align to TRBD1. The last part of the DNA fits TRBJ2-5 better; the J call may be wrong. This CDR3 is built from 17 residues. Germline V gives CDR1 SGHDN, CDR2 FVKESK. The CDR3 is CASSQLSGTGEQETQYF. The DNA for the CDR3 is TGTGCCAGCAGCCAATTATCCGGGACAGGGGAACAAGAGACCCAGTACTTC.

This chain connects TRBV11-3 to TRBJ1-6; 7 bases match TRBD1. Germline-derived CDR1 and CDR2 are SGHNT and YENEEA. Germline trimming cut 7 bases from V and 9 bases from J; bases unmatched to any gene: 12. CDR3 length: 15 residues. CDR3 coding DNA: TGTGCCAGCACAGAAGGGGGAGGGGGCTCTTCACCCCTCCACTTT. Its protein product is CASTEGGGGSSPLHF.

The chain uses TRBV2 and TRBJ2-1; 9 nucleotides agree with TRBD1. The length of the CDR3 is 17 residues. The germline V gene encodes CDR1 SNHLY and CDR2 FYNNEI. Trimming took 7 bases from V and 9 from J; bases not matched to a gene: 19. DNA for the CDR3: TGTGCCAGCATCAAAGGGGACAGGGCGTCCCTAAGTGGTGAGCAGTTCTTC. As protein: CASIKGDRASLSGEQFF.

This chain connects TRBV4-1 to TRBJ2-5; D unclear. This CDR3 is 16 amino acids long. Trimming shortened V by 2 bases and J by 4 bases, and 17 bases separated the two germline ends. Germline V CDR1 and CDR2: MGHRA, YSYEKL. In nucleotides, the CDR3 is TGCGCCAGCAGCCAAAGGTCCGGAGCTGACTTAGAGACCCAGTACTTC. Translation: CASSQRSGADLETQYF.

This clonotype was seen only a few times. Here the CDR3 reads CATSRSDGYNSPLHF. DNA of the CDR3: TGTGCCACCAGCAGATCCGACGGGTATAATTCACCCCTCCACTTT. The chain couples TRBV15 to TRBJ1-6; no clear D gene. Per germline, CDR1 LNHNV and CDR2 YYDKDF (reference sequence). The CDR3 has 15 amino acids. V shed 2 bases and J shed 4 bases, with 9 bases lying between them.

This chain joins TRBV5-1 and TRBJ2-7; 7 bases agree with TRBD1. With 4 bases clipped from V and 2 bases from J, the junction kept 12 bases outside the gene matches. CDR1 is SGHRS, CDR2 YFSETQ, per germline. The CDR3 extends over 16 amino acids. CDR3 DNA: TGCGCCAGCAGCCCGGGACAGACGAACCTTGCCTACGAGCAGTACTTC. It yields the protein CASSPGQTNLAYEQYF.

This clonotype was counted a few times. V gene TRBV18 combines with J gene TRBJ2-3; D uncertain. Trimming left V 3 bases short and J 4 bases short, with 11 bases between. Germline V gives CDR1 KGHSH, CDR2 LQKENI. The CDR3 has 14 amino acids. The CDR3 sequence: CASSPTGDADTQYF. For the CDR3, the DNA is TGTGCCAGCTCACCCACTGGGGATGCAGATACGCAGTATTTT.

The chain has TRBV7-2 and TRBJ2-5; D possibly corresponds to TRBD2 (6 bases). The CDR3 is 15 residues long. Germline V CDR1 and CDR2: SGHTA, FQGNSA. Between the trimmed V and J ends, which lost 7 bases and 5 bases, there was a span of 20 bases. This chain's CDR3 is CASTTRRESIETQYF. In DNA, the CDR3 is TGTGCCAGCACTACCCGGAGGGAATCCATTGAGACCCAGTACTTC. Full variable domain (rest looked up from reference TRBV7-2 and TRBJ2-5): GAGVSQSPSNKVTEKGKDVELRCDPISGHTALYWYRQSLGQGLEFLIYFQGNSAPDKSGLPSDRFSAERTGGSVSTLTIQRTQQEDSAVYLCASTTRRESIETQYFGPGTRLLVL.

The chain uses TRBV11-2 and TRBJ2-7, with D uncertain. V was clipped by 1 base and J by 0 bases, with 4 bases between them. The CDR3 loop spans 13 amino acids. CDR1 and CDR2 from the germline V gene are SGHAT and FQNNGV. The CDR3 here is CASSLVLSYEQYF. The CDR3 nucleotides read TGTGCCAGCAGCTTAGTTCTCTCCTACGAGCAGTACTTC.

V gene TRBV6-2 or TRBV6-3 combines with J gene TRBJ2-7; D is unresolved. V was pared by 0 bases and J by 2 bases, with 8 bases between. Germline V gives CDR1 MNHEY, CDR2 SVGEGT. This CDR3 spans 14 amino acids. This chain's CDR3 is CASSYSGIPYEQYF. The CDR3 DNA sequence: TGTGCCAGCAGTTACTCGGGGATCCCCTACGAGCAGTACTTC.

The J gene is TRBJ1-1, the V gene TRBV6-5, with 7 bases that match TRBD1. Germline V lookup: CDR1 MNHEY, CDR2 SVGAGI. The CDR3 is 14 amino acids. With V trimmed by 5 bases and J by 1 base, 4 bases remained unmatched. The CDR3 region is CASSKGTANTEAFF. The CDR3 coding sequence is TGTGCCAGCAGTAAGGGGACAGCGAACACTGAAGCTTTCTTT.

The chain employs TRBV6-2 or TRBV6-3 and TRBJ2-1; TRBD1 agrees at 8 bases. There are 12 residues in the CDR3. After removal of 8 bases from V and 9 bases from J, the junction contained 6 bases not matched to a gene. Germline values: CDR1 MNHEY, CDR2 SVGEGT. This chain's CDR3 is CASGQGRCEQFF. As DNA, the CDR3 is TGTGCCAGCGGACAGGGAAGGTGTGAGCAGTTCTTC.

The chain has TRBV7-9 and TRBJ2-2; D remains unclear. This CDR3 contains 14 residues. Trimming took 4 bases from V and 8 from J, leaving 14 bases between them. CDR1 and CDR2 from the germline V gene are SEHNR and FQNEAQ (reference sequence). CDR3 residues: CASSYILTGGELFF. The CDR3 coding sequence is TGTGCCAGCAGCTACATCCTTACGGGTGGGGAGCTGTTTTTT.